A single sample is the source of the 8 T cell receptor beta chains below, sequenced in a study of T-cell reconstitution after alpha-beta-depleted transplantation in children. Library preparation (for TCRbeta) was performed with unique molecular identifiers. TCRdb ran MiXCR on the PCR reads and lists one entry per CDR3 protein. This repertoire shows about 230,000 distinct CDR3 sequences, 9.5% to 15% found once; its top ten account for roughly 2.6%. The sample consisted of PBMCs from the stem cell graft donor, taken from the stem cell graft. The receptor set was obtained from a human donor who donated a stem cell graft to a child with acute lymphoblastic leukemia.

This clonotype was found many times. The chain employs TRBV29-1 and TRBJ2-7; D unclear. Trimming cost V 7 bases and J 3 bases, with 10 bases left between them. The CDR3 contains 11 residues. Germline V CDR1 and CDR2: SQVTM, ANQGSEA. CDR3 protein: CSATDGYEQYF. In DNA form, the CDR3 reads TGCAGCGCCACGGACGGCTACGAGCAGTACTTC.

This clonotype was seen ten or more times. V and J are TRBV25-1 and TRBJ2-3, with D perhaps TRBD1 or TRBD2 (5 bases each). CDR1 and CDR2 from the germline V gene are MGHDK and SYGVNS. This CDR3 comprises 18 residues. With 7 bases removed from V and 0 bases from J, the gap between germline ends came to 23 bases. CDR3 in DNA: TGTGCCAGCAATCCAACCTGGGACGCACATCCTAGCACAGATACGCAGTATTTT. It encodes CASNPTWDAHPSTDTQYF.

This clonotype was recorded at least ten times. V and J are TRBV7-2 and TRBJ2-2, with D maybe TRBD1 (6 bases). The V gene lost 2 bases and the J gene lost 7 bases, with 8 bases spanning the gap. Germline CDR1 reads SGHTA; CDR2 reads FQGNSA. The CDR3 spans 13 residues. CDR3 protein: CASSLQGIGELFF. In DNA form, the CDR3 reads TGTGCCAGCAGCTTACAGGGGATCGGGGAGCTGTTTTTT.

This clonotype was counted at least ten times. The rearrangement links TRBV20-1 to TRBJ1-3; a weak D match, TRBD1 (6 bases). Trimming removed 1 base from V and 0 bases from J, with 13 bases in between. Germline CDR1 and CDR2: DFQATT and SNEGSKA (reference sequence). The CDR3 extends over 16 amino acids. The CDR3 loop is CSARGPGERSGNTIYF. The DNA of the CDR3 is TGCAGTGCTAGAGGTCCAGGGGAGCGCTCTGGAAACACCATATATTTT.

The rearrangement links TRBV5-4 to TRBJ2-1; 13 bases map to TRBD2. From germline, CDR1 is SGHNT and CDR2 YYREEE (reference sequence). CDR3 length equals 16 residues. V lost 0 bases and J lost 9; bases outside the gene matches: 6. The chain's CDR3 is CASSLGGTSGIGEQFF. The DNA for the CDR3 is TGTGCCAGCAGCTTGGGAGGGACTAGCGGGATTGGTGAGCAGTTCTTC.

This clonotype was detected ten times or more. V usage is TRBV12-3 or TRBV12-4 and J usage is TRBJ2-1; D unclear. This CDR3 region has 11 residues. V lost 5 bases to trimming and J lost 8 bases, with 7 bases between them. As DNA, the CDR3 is TGTGCCAGCAGTCGCCGCGATGAGCAGTTCTTC. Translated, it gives CASSRRDEQFF.

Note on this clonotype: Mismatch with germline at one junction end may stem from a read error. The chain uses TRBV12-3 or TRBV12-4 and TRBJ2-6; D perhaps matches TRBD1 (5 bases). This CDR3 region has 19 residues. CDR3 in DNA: TGTGCCAGCTGTTTATTTAGGGGATCGACGGACTCTGGGGCCAACGTCCTGACTTTC. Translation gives CASCLFRGSTDSGANVLTF.

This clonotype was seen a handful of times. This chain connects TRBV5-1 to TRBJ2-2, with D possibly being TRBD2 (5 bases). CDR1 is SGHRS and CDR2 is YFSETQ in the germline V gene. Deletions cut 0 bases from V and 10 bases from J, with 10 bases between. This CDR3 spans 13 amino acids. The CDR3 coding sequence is TGCGCCAGCAGCTTGGCGGGGAGTCCGGAGCTGTTTTTT. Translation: CASSLAGSPELFF.